This T cell receptor (beta chain) derives from a study of T cell responses to AZD1222 COVID-19 vaccine. Study-wide findings and caveats: Seropositive AZD1222 recipients at baseline numbered only five or six. Researchers took repertoire samples only after the peak T cell response had come. White British people made up most donors, females outnumbered males, and clonal diversity was possibly underestimated.

In regard to this clone: What it binds is unknown.

This CDR3 has 15 residues. Trimming took off 8 bases at V and 1 base at J, with 12 bases between the two ends. CDR1 and CDR2 (germline): SEHNR, FQNEAQ (reference sequence). Libraries were prepared by immunoSEQ multiplex PCR; TCRdb keeps only in-frame clonotypes and omits some of them. The table has 180,000 or so clones, around 90% seen once. Combined were second doses at about 4 or about 12 weeks. Sequences were derived from peripheral blood, sampled 28 days after the second AZD1222 dose. This chain joins TRBV7-9 and TRBJ2-6; D possibly uses TRBD1 or TRBD2 (5 bases each). The sequence was collected from an adult who received the AZD1222 COVID-19 vaccine. The DNA for the CDR3 is TGTGCCAGCCGCTCGGGACGGTCTGGGGCCAACGTCCTGACTTTC. Amino acids: CASRSGRSGANVLTF. Full variable domain (outside the CDR3, taken from reference TRBV7-9 and TRBJ2-6): DTGVSQNPRHKITKRGQNVTFRCDPISEHNRLYWYRQTLGQGPEFLTYFQNEAQLEKSRLLSDRFSAERPKGSFSTLEIQRTEQGDSAMYLCASRSGRSGANVLTFGAGSRLTVL.